These 21 T cell receptor beta chains originate from one sample sequenced in a study of blood T cell repertoires in COVID-19. This table comes from immunoSEQ multiplex PCR, and its TCRdb copy is limited to in-frame clones, with some not included. The sample yields under 200,000 clones, roughly 82% seen once. The specimen sequenced was PBMCs or T cells enriched from blood (not recorded which). These receptors were taken from a man in his forties with acute COVID-19.

V is TRBV30 and J is TRBJ1-2; 7 bases fit TRBD1. The V gene end was trimmed by 3 bases and the J gene end by 7 bases; junction bases not matched to a gene: 8. The V gene's germline CDR1 is GTSNPN and CDR2 SVGIG (reference sequence). The CDR3 covers 13 residues. The CDR3 nucleotides are TGTGCCTGGAGCGCAACAGGGGTGGGTGGCTACACCTTC. This codes for CAWSATGVGGYTF.

This clone has only one observation. The chain links TRBV6-5 to TRBJ1-6; D is ambiguous. CDR1 is MNHEY and CDR2 is SVGAGI in the germline V gene. This CDR3 is 15 amino acids long. Trimming left V 7 bases short and J 7 bases short, with 17 bases between. CDR3 nucleotide sequence: TGTGCCAGCACCCCAGGCCCGACAATCAATTCACCCCTCCACTTT. Its protein product is CASTPGPTINSPLHF.

The chain carries TRBV6-4 and TRBJ2-3; 9 bases map to TRBD2. The CDR3 totals 18 residues. CDR1 is MRHNA and CDR2 is SNTAGT in the germline V gene. V was pared by 2 bases and J by 1 base, with 10 bases of the junction left unmatched. CDR3 residues: CASSDRLFQRGGTDTQYF. In nucleotides, the CDR3 is TGTGCCAGCAGTGACCGGCTGTTCCAGCGGGGGGGCACAGATACGCAGTATTTT.

V and J are TRBV2 and TRBJ2-5; 8 bases agree with TRBD2. Trimming took 8 bases from V and 3 from J; bases not matched to a gene: 8. CDR3 length equals 14 residues. CDR1 and CDR2 (germline): SNHLY, FYNNEI. CDR3 loop: CASSSSGSKETQYF. The CDR3 bases are TGTGCCAGCTCCTCTAGCGGGTCCAAAGAGACCCAGTACTTC.

The J gene is TRBJ1-4, the V gene TRBV5-1, with D possibly being TRBD1 (6 bases). Trimming cost V 4 bases and J 1 base, with 20 bases left between them. Germline V lookup: CDR1 SGHRS, CDR2 YFSETQ. The CDR3 totals 18 residues. The CDR3 nucleotides read TGCGCCAGCAGCCCCTCGCCCCGACAGGAGCTAACTAATGAAAAACTGTTTTTT. It codes for CASSPSPRQELTNEKLFF.

This CDR3 is CASSSGQPGNTIYF. The CDR3 nucleotides read TGTGCCAGCAGCTCAGGACAGCCTGGAAACACCATATATTTT. This chain connects TRBV9 to TRBJ1-3; perhaps TRBD1 as D (6 bases). Deletions cut 4 bases from V and 2 bases from J, with 10 bases between. The CDR3 is 14 residues long. Germline CDR1 reads SGDLS; CDR2 reads YYNGEE. Full variable domain (rest looked up from reference TRBV9 and TRBJ1-3): DSGVTQTPKHLITATGQRVTLRCSPRSGDLSVYWYQQSLDQGLQFLIQYYNGEERAKGNILERFSAQQFPDLHSELNLSSLELGDSALYFCASSSGQPGNTIYFGEGSWLTVV.

J is TRBJ1-5 and V is TRBV4-2, with 12 positions matching TRBD1. CDR3 length: 19 residues. Germline lookup yields CDR1 LGHNA and CDR2 YNFKEQ. J gave up 1 base and V 0 bases, and 7 bases lay outside the gene matches. The chain's CDR3 is CASSQEGTGGVLSNQPQHF. Written as DNA, the CDR3 is TGTGCCAGCAGCCAAGAAGGGACAGGGGGCGTTTTAAGCAATCAGCCCCAGCATTTT.

V usage is TRBV14 and J usage is TRBJ2-1; 7 bases match TRBD2. With 0 bases clipped from V and 2 bases from J, the junction kept 1 base outside the gene matches. Germline V gene lookup returns CDR1 SGHDN and CDR2 FVKESK. The CDR3 is 15 residues long. The CDR3: CASSQDSGTYNEQFF. The CDR3 DNA sequence: TGTGCCAGCAGCCAAGACAGCGGGACCTACAATGAGCAGTTCTTC.

This chain links TRBV6-1 with TRBJ1-1, with TRBD1 matching 9 bases. The germline gives CDR1 MNHNS, CDR2 SASEGT. The ends lost 1 base at V and 11 bases at J; junction bases unmatched: 8. The CDR3 contains 14 residues. This CDR3 is CASSEVGTGTSAFF. CDR3 nucleotides: TGTGCCAGCAGTGAAGTTGGGACAGGGACCTCGGCTTTCTTT.

The V gene is TRBV10-2, the J gene TRBJ1-5; D is possibly TRBD1 (6 bases). In germline, CDR1 is WSHSY, CDR2 SAAADI. With 3 bases removed from V and 4 bases from J, the gap between germline ends came to 19 bases. The CDR3 length is 17 residues. The CDR3 DNA reads TGCGCCAGCAGTGATGTTGGGAGGGGGGACACTAATCAGCCCCAGCATTTT. Translating it yields CASSDVGRGDTNQPQHF.

The chain combines TRBV27 with TRBJ1-4; weak D call: TRBD1 (6 bases). The V end was cut by 10 bases, the J end by 7 bases, with 19 bases between. Germline CDR1 MNHEY, CDR2 SMNVEV (reference sequence). The CDR3 sequence is 14 residues long. The CDR3 nucleotides read TGTGCCACTGCCAAGGCAGGGGCGGGTGAAAAACTGTTTTTT. Encoded protein: CATAKAGAGEKLFF.

The chain combines TRBV24-1 with TRBJ1-2, with 10 bases lining up with TRBD1. The CDR3 contains 15 residues. V shed 4 bases, J shed 8 bases, and the junction held 9 bases outside the gene matches. Germline V CDR1 and CDR2: KGHDR, SFDVKD. The chain's CDR3 is CATSERQGASRGYTF. CDR3 nucleotides: TGTGCCACCAGTGAGCGACAGGGGGCTTCTAGAGGCTACACCTTC.

V gene TRBV21-1 combines with J gene TRBJ2-1; TRBD1, the D gene given by the table, was not confirmed from the DNA. TRBV21-1 is a pseudogene segment. This CDR3 region has 17 residues. The CDR3 bases are TGTGCCAGCAGCGAAGTCGAACAGGTCGGTTCCTACAATGAGCAGTTCTTC. This encodes CASSEVEQVGSYNEQFF.

The chain has TRBV5-1 and TRBJ2-3, with TRBD2 matching over 9 bases. V was pared by 0 bases and J by 4 bases, with 3 bases of the junction left unmatched. The CDR3 totals 15 residues. CDR1 is SGHRS, CDR2 YFSETQ, per germline. The CDR3 loop reads CASSLDSGRSDTQYF. The CDR3 nucleotides read TGCGCCAGCAGCTTGGATAGCGGGAGATCAGATACGCAGTATTTT.

The V and J genes are TRBV6-5 and TRBJ2-1; 10 bases map to TRBD1. Germline values: CDR1 MNHEY, CDR2 SVGAGI. The CDR3 consists of 16 residues. Losses at the gene ends were 4 bases for V and 9 bases for J; bases not matched to a gene: 12. CDR3 coding DNA: TGTGCCAGCAGTTTCCCTAGGGGACAGGGGTTAAGTGAGCAGTTCTTC. Its protein product is CASSFPRGQGLSEQFF.

The chain uses TRBV28 and TRBJ2-3; TRBD2 agrees at 13 bases. The J segment lost 4 bases and the V segment lost 5 bases, leaving 15 bases of the junction unmatched. The CDR3 length is 19 residues. From germline, CDR1 is MDHEN and CDR2 SYDVKM. The CDR3 bases are TGTGCCAGCAGTCCGAGACTGAGACTAGCGGGAGGCGCGGCAGATACGCAGTATTTT. Protein product: CASSPRLRLAGGAADTQYF.

This chain connects TRBV7-9 to TRBJ1-6, with D tentatively TRBD1 (6 bases). Germline V gives CDR1 SEHNR, CDR2 FQNEAQ (reference sequence). The CDR3 sequence is 14 residues long. Trimming took 4 bases from V and 8 from J, leaving 12 bases between them. CDR3 amino acids: CASSSTGWDSPLHF. The CDR3 DNA follows: TGTGCCAGCAGCTCCACAGGGTGGGATTCACCCCTCCACTTT.

This sequence joins TRBV24-1 and TRBJ2-7; D might be TRBD1 (5 bases). Trimming cost V 3 bases and J 5 bases, with 16 bases left between them. The CDR3 is made up of 15 amino acids. In germline, CDR1 is KGHDR, CDR2 SFDVKD. The CDR3 spells CATSDRETDLDEQYF. In nucleotides, the CDR3 is TGTGCCACCAGTGATCGAGAGACAGACCTAGACGAGCAGTACTTC.

This chain uses TRBV27 with TRBJ2-2, with 11 bases matching TRBD2. The CDR3 covers 18 residues. With 2 bases clipped from V and 5 bases from J, the junction kept 10 bases outside the gene matches. Germline V gene data show CDR1 as MNHEY and CDR2 as SMNVEV (reference sequence). CDR3 amino acids: CASSLPPGSGRVTGELFF. Written as DNA, the CDR3 is TGTGCCAGCAGTTTACCCCCGGGTAGCGGGAGGGTAACCGGGGAGCTGTTTTTT.

CDR3 DNA: TGTGCCAGCAGACGGACTAGCGGGGTCTCTGGGGCCAACGTCCTGACTTTC. Protein: CASRRTSGVSGANVLTF. J is TRBJ2-6 and V is TRBV7-3; 12 nucleotides align to TRBD2. CDR1 is SGHTA and CDR2 is FQGTGA in the germline V gene. There are 17 residues in the CDR3. V lost 6 bases and J lost 0; bases outside the gene matches: 3. Combining the CDR3 with reference TRBV7-3 and TRBJ2-6 gives the whole variable domain GAGVSQTPSNKVTEKGKYVELRCDPISGHTALYWYRQSLGQGPEFLIYFQGTGAADDSGLPNDRFFAVRPEGSVSTLKIQRTERGDSAVYLCASRRTSGVSGANVLTFGAGSRLTVL.

This chain links TRBV19 with TRBJ2-2; TRBD2 aligns across 7 bases. The trim removed 4 bases at V and 10 bases at J, leaving 9 bases unmatched. This CDR3 has 14 residues. CDR1 and CDR2 (germline): LNHDA, SQIVND (reference sequence). The CDR3 nucleotides read TGTGCCAGTAGTACAAGGGACTATTTCGAGGAGCTGTTTTTT. As protein: CASSTRDYFEELFF.